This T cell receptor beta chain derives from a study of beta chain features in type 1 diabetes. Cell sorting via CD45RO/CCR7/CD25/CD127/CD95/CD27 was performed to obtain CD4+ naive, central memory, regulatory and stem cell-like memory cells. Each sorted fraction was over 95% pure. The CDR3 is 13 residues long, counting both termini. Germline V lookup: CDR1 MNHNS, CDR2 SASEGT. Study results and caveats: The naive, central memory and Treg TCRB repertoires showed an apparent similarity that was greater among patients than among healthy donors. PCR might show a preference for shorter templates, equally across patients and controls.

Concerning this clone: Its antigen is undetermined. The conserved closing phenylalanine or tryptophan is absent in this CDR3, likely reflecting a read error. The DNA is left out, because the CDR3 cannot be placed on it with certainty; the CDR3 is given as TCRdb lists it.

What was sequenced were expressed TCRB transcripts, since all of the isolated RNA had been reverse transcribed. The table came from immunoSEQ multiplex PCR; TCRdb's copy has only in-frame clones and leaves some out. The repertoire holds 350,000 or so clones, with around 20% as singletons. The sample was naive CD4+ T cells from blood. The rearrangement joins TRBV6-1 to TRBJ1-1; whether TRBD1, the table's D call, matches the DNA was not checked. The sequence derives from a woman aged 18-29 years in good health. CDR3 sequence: CASSDTVLGTGWI.